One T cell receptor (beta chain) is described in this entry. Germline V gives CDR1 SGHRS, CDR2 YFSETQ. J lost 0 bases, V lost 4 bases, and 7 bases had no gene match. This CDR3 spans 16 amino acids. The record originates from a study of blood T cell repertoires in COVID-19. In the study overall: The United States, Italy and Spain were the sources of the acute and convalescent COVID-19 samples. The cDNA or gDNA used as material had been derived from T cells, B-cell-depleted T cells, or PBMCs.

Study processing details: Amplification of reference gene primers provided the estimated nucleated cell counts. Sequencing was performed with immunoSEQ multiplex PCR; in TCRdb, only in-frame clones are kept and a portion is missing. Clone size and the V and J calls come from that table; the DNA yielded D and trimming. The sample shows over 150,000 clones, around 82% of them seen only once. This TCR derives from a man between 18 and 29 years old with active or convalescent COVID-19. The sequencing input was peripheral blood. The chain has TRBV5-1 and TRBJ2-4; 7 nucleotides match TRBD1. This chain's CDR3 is CASSTPGQLAKNIQYF. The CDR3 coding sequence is TGCGCCAGCAGCACACCGGGACAGCTAGCCAAAAACATTCAGTACTTC. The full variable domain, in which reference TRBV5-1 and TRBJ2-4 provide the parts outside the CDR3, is KAGVTQTPRYLIKTRGQQVTLSCSPISGHRSVSWYQQTPGQGLQFLFEYFSETQRNKGNFPGRFSGRQFSNSRSEMNVSTLELGDSALYLCASSTPGQLAKNIQYFGAGTRLSVL.